Here is one TCR beta chain with its context. The sample originates from a study of blood T cell repertoires in COVID-19. Original methodology: Nucleated cell number was recorded as an estimate derived from reference gene primer amplification. Produced via immunoSEQ multiplex PCR; TCRdb's table is partial and in-frame only. D and trimming were read from the DNA, whereas the V and J calls and clone size are those reported in that table. The profile shows 95,000 to 150,000 clones, 81% of them singletons. There are 11 residues in the CDR3. The V end was cut by 10 bases, the J end by 2 bases, with 9 bases between. Germline assignment: CDR1 MDHEN and CDR2 SYDVKM.

The sequence came from a young man with COVID-19, enrolled during active disease. The chain is built from TRBV28 and TRBJ2-7; D is perhaps TRBD1 (5 bases). The sequenced sample was peripheral blood. The CDR3 nucleotides are TGTGCCACGACAGCAGCCTACGAGCAGTACTTC. It is translated as CATTAAYEQYF.